These 16 T cell receptor beta chains were all obtained from the same sample, sequenced in a study of beta chain features in type 1 diabetes. The antigens these receptors bind are not known. Expressed TCRB transcripts were sequenced after all isolated RNA was converted to cDNA. Sequencing was performed with immunoSEQ multiplex PCR; in TCRdb, only in-frame clones are kept and a portion is missing. The sample records about 150,000 clones, over 9% being singletons. Study outcomes and limitations: In all four CD4+ subsets, TCRB CDR3 length was significantly, moderately reduced in type 1 diabetes.

The sample consisted of central memory CD4+ T cells from blood. These receptors all come from a man aged 30 to 45 with type 1 diabetes.

The chain couples TRBV5-4 to TRBJ2-5; the D is unclear. V lost 3 bases to trimming and J lost 5 bases, with 14 bases between them. The CDR3 loop spans 14 amino acids. Germline CDR1 and CDR2: SGHNT and YYREEE (reference sequence). The CDR3 sequence is CASSSSLLIETQYF. The CDR3, as DNA: TGTGCCAGCAGCTCGTCACTATTGATCGAGACCCAGTACTTC.

The CDR3 is CASSSRTGAVETQYF. CDR3 nucleotide sequence: TGCGCCAGCAGCTCCCGGACAGGGGCGGTCGAGACCCAGTACTTC. The chain recombines TRBV4-3 with TRBJ2-5; TRBD1 matches at 9 bases. This CDR3 region has 15 residues. The junction had 9 bases not matched to a gene; V was cut back by 5 bases and J by 5 bases. In germline, CDR1 is LGHNA, CDR2 YSLEER.

This chain connects TRBV28 to TRBJ2-7; 8 nucleotides line up with TRBD2. This CDR3 has 14 residues. CDR1 and CDR2 from the germline V gene are MDHEN and SYDVKM. V was clipped by 8 bases and J by 2 bases; unmatched bases: 8. CDR3: CASGAGDRPYEQYF. CDR3 sequence (DNA): TGTGCCAGCGGAGCGGGAGATAGGCCCTACGAGCAGTACTTC.

This clone has a handful of counts. The V gene is TRBV7-9, the J gene TRBJ2-1; 7 bases are shared with TRBD2. This CDR3 comprises 15 residues. CDR1 and CDR2 from the germline V gene are SEHNR and FQNEAQ (reference sequence). Unmatched junction bases numbered 7, after V lost 6 bases and J lost 2 bases. The CDR3 is CASRSGRGAYNEQFF. The CDR3 region has the DNA TGTGCCAGCAGGAGTGGGAGGGGAGCCTACAATGAGCAGTTCTTC.

This clone turned up a few times. The chain recombines TRBV6-5 with TRBJ2-5; 8 positions agree with TRBD1. The DNA matches TRBJ2-7 better at its end, which makes the J call doubtful. There are 13 residues in the CDR3. The germline CDR1 and CDR2 sequences are MNHEY and SVGAGI. CDR3 in DNA: TGTGCCAGCATGAACACAGGGGGTGACGAGCAGTACTTC. This gives the protein CASMNTGGDEQYF.

This clone was detected only a few times. The chain recombines TRBV28 with TRBJ2-2, with D maybe TRBD2 (6 bases). The germline CDR1 and CDR2 sequences are MDHEN and SYDVKM. CDR3 length equals 15 residues. V lost 10 bases, J lost 4 bases, and 19 bases lay in between. CDR3 residues: CAIPSVEGGTGELFF. The CDR3 DNA follows: TGTGCCATCCCCAGCGTAGAGGGAGGCACCGGGGAGCTGTTTTTT.

This chain links TRBV5-8 with TRBJ1-2, with TRBD1 identical over 7 bases. J lost 4 bases, V lost 4 bases, and 4 bases had no gene match. Looked up from germline, CDR1 is SGHTS and CDR2 is YDEGEE. The CDR3 sequence is 13 residues long. CDR3 sequence (DNA): TGTGCCAGCAGCGAGACAGGGTTCTATGGCTACACCTTC. This codes for CASSETGFYGYTF.

This clone was picked up a small number of times. This chain connects TRBV7-9 to TRBJ1-2; TRBD1 agrees at 9 bases. This CDR3 is built from 13 residues. Germline V gives CDR1 SEHNR, CDR2 FQNEAQ (reference sequence). V lost 3 bases and J lost 8; bases outside the gene matches: 4. The CDR3 protein is CASSLGQGAGYTF. The CDR3 DNA sequence: TGTGCCAGCAGCTTGGGACAGGGAGCCGGCTACACCTTC.

This clone was counted only a few times. J is TRBJ1-5 and V is TRBV15; D not resolved. CDR1 is LNHNV and CDR2 is YYDKDF in the germline V gene (reference sequence). This CDR3 has 12 residues. V was trimmed by 10 bases and J by 2 bases, leaving 9 bases between them. The CDR3 bases are TGTGCCAGCCAGAATGGCAATCAGCCCCAGCATTTT. As protein: CASQNGNQPQHF.

The chain has TRBV4-2 and TRBJ1-2; 7 nucleotides agree with TRBD1. The germline gives CDR1 LGHNA, CDR2 YNFKEQ. The J segment lost 6 bases and the V segment lost 3 bases, leaving 4 bases of the junction unmatched. CDR3 length: 13 amino acids. CDR3 sequence reads: CASSHTDRDGYTF. In DNA form, the CDR3 reads TGTGCCAGCAGCCATACAGACAGGGATGGCTACACCTTC.

This clone has only a few counts. This chain links TRBV4-2 with TRBJ2-7; 13 nucleotides agree with TRBD2. CDR1 is LGHNA, CDR2 YNFKEQ, per germline. V gave up 1 base and J gave up 6 bases; unmatched junction bases: 3. This CDR3 is 15 amino acids long. The CDR3 reads CASSQGTSGSFEQYF. CDR3 nucleotide sequence: TGTGCCAGCAGCCAAGGGACTAGCGGGAGTTTCGAGCAGTACTTC.

This clone was detected a few times. The V and J genes are TRBV15 and TRBJ1-2, with a weak D call TRBD1 (6 bases). Germline V gene lookup returns CDR1 LNHNV and CDR2 YYDKDF (reference sequence). This CDR3 is built from 12 residues. Trimming left V 11 bases short and J 2 bases short, with 12 bases between. The CDR3: CASSQGNYGYTF. The CDR3 DNA reads TGTGCCTCCTCACAGGGAAACTATGGCTACACCTTC.

This clone was detected only a few times. The rearrangement uses TRBV16 and TRBJ2-7; D unresolved. Deletions cut 7 bases from V and 0 bases from J, with 13 bases between. Germline lookup yields CDR1 KGHSY and CDR2 FQNENV. This CDR3 is 14 amino acids long. The CDR3 DNA sequence: TGTGCCAGCATCCTCAGCGCGAGCTCCTACGAGCAGTACTTC. This translates into CASILSASSYEQYF.

This clone was seen only a few times. The chain combines TRBV5-1 with TRBJ2-1; 10 bases are a match to TRBD2. Germline trimming cut 4 bases from V and 8 bases from J; bases unmatched to any gene: 15. CDR3 size: 17 residues. Germline lookup yields CDR1 SGHRS and CDR2 YFSETQ. CDR3 coding DNA: TGCGCCAGCAGCATAAAGCCCGGGACTAGCGTCCGGGATGAGCAGTTCTTC. Protein product: CASSIKPGTSVRDEQFF. The whole variable domain, filled in from reference TRBV5-1 and TRBJ2-1, reads KAGVTQTPRYLIKTRGQQVTLSCSPISGHRSVSWYQQTPGQGLQFLFEYFSETQRNKGNFPGRFSGRQFSNSRSEMNVSTLELGDSALYLCASSIKPGTSVRDEQFFGPGTRLTVL.

This clone appeared a few times. The chain uses TRBV7-2 and TRBJ2-2; TRBD2 aligns across 9 bases. Germline V gene data show CDR1 as SGHTA and CDR2 as FQGNSA. The V segment lost 1 base and the J segment 6 bases; nucleotides outside the gene matches: 0. The CDR3 runs to 14 residues. The CDR3 is CASSLGLAAGELFF. The DNA of the CDR3 is TGTGCCAGCAGCTTAGGACTAGCGGCCGGGGAGCTGTTTTTT. The full variable domain, its missing parts supplied by reference TRBV7-2 and TRBJ2-2, is GAGVSQSPSNKVTEKGKDVELRCDPISGHTALYWYRQSLGQGLEFLIYFQGNSAPDKSGLPSDRFSAERTGGSVSTLTIQRTQQEDSAVYLCASSLGLAAGELFFGEGSRLTVL.

In this sample, this clone turned up a few times. The chain employs TRBV29-1 and TRBJ1-1; D not certain. From germline, CDR1 is SQVTM and CDR2 ANQGSEA. V lost 2 bases, J lost 7 bases, and 8 bases lay in between. The CDR3 has 11 amino acids. CDR3 loop: CSVEFGGEAFF. The CDR3 bases are TGCAGCGTTGAATTCGGAGGTGAAGCTTTCTTT.